This passage covers 17 T cell receptor beta chains from one sample sequenced in a study of T-cell memory formation after mild COVID-19. In TCRdb, the 5' RACE reads were re-called with MiXCR into one record per CDR3 protein. The sample lists approximately 210,000 distinct CDR3 sequences, around 27% occurring once. The sample taken for sequencing was PBMCs or a T cell subset sorted from them (not recorded which). These receptors all come from an adult woman who had mild COVID-19 (a few samples of this study predate the infection). Cell type and time point are not known.

This clonotype has more than one count but fewer than ten. This rearrangement joins TRBV7-9 to TRBJ2-2; D uncertain. There are 15 residues in the CDR3. From germline, CDR1 is SEHNR and CDR2 FQNEAQ (reference sequence). The ends were cut back, 1 base at V and 9 bases at J, with 15 bases in the middle. The CDR3 loop reads CASSLGSGDHRELFF. The CDR3, as DNA: TGTGCCAGCAGCTTAGGTTCCGGAGATCACCGGGAGCTGTTTTTT.

The J gene is TRBJ2-7, the V gene TRBV6-1; 7 bases fit TRBD1. With V trimmed by 4 bases and J by 4 bases, 13 bases remained unmatched. The CDR3 runs to 16 residues. CDR1 MNHNS and CDR2 SASEGT come from the germline V gene. This chain's CDR3 is CASSGLQGIFLYEQYF. CDR3 sequence (DNA): TGTGCCAGCAGTGGCTTACAGGGGATTTTTTTGTACGAGCAGTACTTC.

The CDR3 region is CAWRTGSGFAYEQYF. The CDR3 DNA follows: TGTGCCTGGAGAACTGGGTCCGGTTTCGCCTACGAGCAGTACTTC. The genes are TRBV30 and TRBJ2-7; D not certain. Germline CDR1 and CDR2: GTSNPN and SVGIG (reference sequence). Trimming took 3 bases from V and 2 from J, leaving 17 bases between them. The CDR3 loop spans 15 amino acids.

The gene calls are TRBV6-5 and TRBJ2-1, with 10 positions matching TRBD2. Germline trimming cut 7 bases from V and 4 bases from J; bases unmatched to any gene: 4. This CDR3 region has 14 residues. Germline CDR1 reads MNHEY; CDR2 reads SVGAGI. The CDR3 is CASTPAGGYNEQFF. The CDR3 bases are TGTGCCAGCACCCCAGCGGGAGGGTACAATGAGCAGTTCTTC.

The chain links TRBV18 to TRBJ2-1; D gene unclear. CDR3 length: 15 amino acids. Germline CDR1 is KGHSH and CDR2 is LQKENI. V gave up 2 bases and J gave up 4 bases, with 12 bases separating them. The CDR3 nucleotides read TGTGCCAGCTCACCAGAGAACTCCCTGTACAATGAGCAGTTCTTC. This translates into CASSPENSLYNEQFF.

This chain uses TRBV30 with TRBJ1-2; tentatively, D is TRBD1 (5 bases). The germline V and J ends were trimmed by 3 bases and 8 bases, with 22 bases remaining between them. CDR3 length equals 15 residues. CDR1 and CDR2 from the germline V gene are GTSNPN and SVGIG (reference sequence). The CDR3 DNA follows: TGTGCCTGGAGCACCCCCCACGGGGGTCTGAAGGGCTACACCTTC. Its protein product is CAWSTPHGGLKGYTF.

This clonotype has only a few counts. CDR3 in amino acids: CATSSTRGYEQYF. CDR3 DNA sequence: TGTGCCACCTCTTCGACTCGGGGCTACGAGCAGTACTTC. The chain links TRBV6-2 or TRBV6-3 to TRBJ2-7; possibly TRBD2 for D (5 bases). From germline, CDR1 is MNHEY and CDR2 SVGEGT. With 10 bases removed from V and 3 bases from J, the gap between germline ends came to 16 bases. The CDR3 is made up of 13 amino acids.

This clonotype appeared a few times. This chain uses TRBV19 with TRBJ1-1; 7 positions agree with TRBD1. CDR1 and CDR2 from the germline V gene are LNHDA and SQIVND (reference sequence). This CDR3 comprises 13 residues. V lost 7 bases and J lost 4; bases outside the gene matches: 6. The CDR3 nucleotides are TGTGCCAGTACCAAGACAGGGCGCACTGAAGCTTTCTTT. It is translated as CASTKTGRTEAFF.

This clonotype was seen a few times. Here the CDR3 DNA reads TGTGCCAGCAGCCCCCAAAAGTGGGGGGGCACAGATACGCAGTATTTT. As protein: CASSPQKWGGTDTQYF. The chain couples TRBV7-2 to TRBJ2-3, with D possibly matching TRBD2 (6 bases). This CDR3 is built from 16 residues. V dropped 5 bases and J dropped 1 base, with 16 bases sitting between them. Germline assignment: CDR1 SGHTA and CDR2 FQGNSA.

The chain recombines TRBV5-1 with TRBJ2-1, with TRBD2 matching 11 bases. Germline V CDR1 and CDR2: SGHRS, YFSETQ. Germline trimming cut 4 bases from V and 7 bases from J; bases unmatched to any gene: 10. The CDR3 runs 16 residues. The CDR3, as DNA: TGCGCCAGCAGCGATAGGCCTAGCGGGGGGTCGAATGAGCAGTTCTTC. This sequence encodes CASSDRPSGGSNEQFF.

The rearrangement joins TRBV7-3 to TRBJ2-5, with D maybe TRBD2 (5 bases). The CDR3 extends over 12 amino acids. V was shortened by 5 bases and J by 7 bases, with 11 bases between the two germline ends. CDR1 is SGHTA and CDR2 is FQGTGA in the germline V gene. The CDR3 sequence: CASSQYGGTQYF. The DNA for the CDR3 is TGTGCCAGCAGCCAATATGGAGGGACCCAGTACTTC.

This clonotype was detected a few times. This rearrangement joins TRBV2 to TRBJ2-7; 12 bases map to TRBD1. The trim removed 4 bases at V and 12 bases at J, leaving 7 bases unmatched. This CDR3 region has 13 residues. Germline CDR1 is SNHLY and CDR2 is FYNNEI. This chain's CDR3 is CASSATGTGGLYF. CDR3 coding DNA: TGTGCCAGCAGTGCGACCGGGACAGGGGGCCTGTACTTC.

The chain joins TRBV11-2 to TRBJ2-3; D not certain. The ends were cut back, 5 bases at V and 4 bases at J, with 13 bases in the middle. Germline loops: CDR1 SGHAT, CDR2 FQNNGV. The CDR3 is 14 residues long. The CDR3 DNA reads as TGTGCCAGCAGCCCGACAAGGTCTGCAGATACGCAGTATTTT. It is translated as CASSPTRSADTQYF.

The V gene is TRBV21-1, the J gene TRBJ2-4. TRBV21-1 is labeled a pseudogene. The length of the CDR3 is 14 residues. The chain's CDR3 is CASSKALGKNIQYF. CDR3 sequence (DNA): TGTGCCAGCAGCAAAGCGCTCGGGAAAAACATTCAGTACTTC.

This chain connects TRBV7-8 to TRBJ2-3; no firm D call. Germline lookup yields CDR1 SGHVS and CDR2 FQNEAQ. The CDR3 covers 13 residues. V was shortened by 7 bases and J by 2 bases, with 10 bases between the two germline ends. The chain's CDR3 is CASTQTYTDTQYF. Here the CDR3 DNA reads TGTGCCAGCACACAGACGTACACAGATACGCAGTATTTT. The entire variable domain, with the rest obtained from reference TRBV7-8 and TRBJ2-3, is as follows: GAGVSQSPRYKVAKRGQDVALRCDPISGHVSLFWYQQALGQGPEFLTYFQNEAQLDKSGLPSDRFFAERPEGSVSTLKIQRTQQEDSAVYLCASTQTYTDTQYFGPGTRLTVL.

The rearrangement joins TRBV4-3 to TRBJ2-1; TRBD1 matches 8 bases. The CDR3 has 17 amino acids. Trimming removed 4 bases from V and 8 bases from J; junction bases left unmatched: 16. Germline CDR1 LGHNA, CDR2 YSLEER. CDR3 bases: TGCGCCAGCAGCCCTCAAAGGGGGGACAGGCCGTGGGATGAGCAGTTCTTC. Protein product: CASSPQRGDRPWDEQFF.

J is TRBJ2-1 and V is TRBV7-9, with 9 bases aligning to TRBD2. Germline-derived CDR1 and CDR2 are SEHNR and FQNEAQ (reference sequence). The CDR3 extends over 16 amino acids. Trimming cost V 8 bases and J 7 bases; bases outside gene matches: 15. DNA for the CDR3: TGTGCCAGCGGGTTGGGTAGCGGGAGCTCGGGAAATGAGCAGTTCTTC. Residues: CASGLGSGSSGNEQFF.